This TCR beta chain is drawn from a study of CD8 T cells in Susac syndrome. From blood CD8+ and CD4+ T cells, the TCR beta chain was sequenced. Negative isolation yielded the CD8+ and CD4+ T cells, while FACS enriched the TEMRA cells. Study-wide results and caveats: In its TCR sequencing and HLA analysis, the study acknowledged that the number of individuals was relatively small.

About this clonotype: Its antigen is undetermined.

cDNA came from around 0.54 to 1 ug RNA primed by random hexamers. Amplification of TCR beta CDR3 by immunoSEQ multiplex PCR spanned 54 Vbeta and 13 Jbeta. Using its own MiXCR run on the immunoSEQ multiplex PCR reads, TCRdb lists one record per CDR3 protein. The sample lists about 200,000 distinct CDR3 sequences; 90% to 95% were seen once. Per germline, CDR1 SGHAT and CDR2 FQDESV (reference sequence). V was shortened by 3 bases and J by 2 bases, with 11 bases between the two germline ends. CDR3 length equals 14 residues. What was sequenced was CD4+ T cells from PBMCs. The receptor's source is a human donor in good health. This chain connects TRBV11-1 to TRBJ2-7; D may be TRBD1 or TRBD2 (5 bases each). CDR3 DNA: TGTGCCAGCAGCTTCAGGGACGGGACCTACGAGCAGTACTTC. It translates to CASSFRDGTYEQYF.